These 4 T cell receptor beta chains share one sample of origin, sequenced in a study of cytomegalovirus exposure and HLA in healthy donors. PCR was performed using 60 Vbeta and 13 Jbeta primers. Generated by immunoSEQ multiplex PCR, the TCRdb table keeps only in-frame clones and is missing some. Here the sample spans roughly 190,000 clones, approximately 9.5% being singletons. The source material was PBMCs. The receptors were sampled from a woman in her twenties or thirties in good health and CMV-seropositive.

This clone was detected only a few times. V and J are TRBV11-2 and TRBJ2-5; 10 bases agree with TRBD2. J was trimmed by 2 bases and V by 2 bases; bases with no gene match: 8. CDR3 length equals 17 residues. The germline V gene encodes CDR1 SGHAT and CDR2 FQNNGV. CDR3 sequence reads: CASSLRLAGVPQETQYF. The CDR3 DNA reads TGTGCCAGCAGCTTAAGGCTAGCGGGAGTCCCACAAGAGACCCAGTACTTC.

This clone was detected a few times. CDR3 coding DNA: TGTGCCAGCAGTGCCTGGACTAGCGGGAGTAAAGATGAGCAGTTCTTC. Encoded protein: CASSAWTSGSKDEQFF. The gene calls are TRBV25-1 and TRBJ2-1, with TRBD2 identical over 13 bases. V lost 4 bases, J lost 8 bases, and 8 bases stayed unmatched. Germline CDR1 and CDR2: MGHDK and SYGVNS. CDR3 length: 16 amino acids.

This clone was seen a handful of times. The chain joins TRBV2 to TRBJ2-1; weak D call: TRBD2 (5 bases). The V and J ends lost 0 bases and 1 base respectively, with 10 bases between them. Germline V gene sequence: CDR1 SNHLY, CDR2 FYNNEI. This CDR3 spans 16 amino acids. The CDR3 reads CASSEALAASYNEQFF. DNA of the CDR3: TGTGCCAGCAGTGAAGCCCTAGCAGCTTCCTACAATGAGCAGTTCTTC.

Only a few counts were recorded for this clone. The genes are TRBV2 and TRBJ2-1; D may be TRBD1 (6 bases). CDR3 length: 14 amino acids. V lost 4 bases to trimming and J lost 4 bases, with 11 bases between them. Germline lookup yields CDR1 SNHLY and CDR2 FYNNEI. CDR3 sequence reads: CASSGGQSYNEQFF. The CDR3 DNA reads TGTGCCAGCAGTGGAGGACAGTCTTACAATGAGCAGTTCTTC. Filled out from reference TRBV2 and TRBJ2-1, the complete variable domain reads EPEVTQTPSHQVTQMGQEVILRCVPISNHLYFYWYRQILGQKVEFLVSFYNNEISEKSEIFDDQFSVERPDGSNFTLKIRSTKLEDSAMYFCASSGGQSYNEQFFGPGTRLTVL.